Described below is a single T cell receptor beta chain sequence and its context. Its target is not known. Germline CDR1 is SGHVS and CDR2 is FNYEAQ. This CDR3 spans 17 amino acids. Unmatched junction bases numbered 16, after V lost 5 bases and J lost 6 bases. TCRdb re-called the reads through MiXCR, storing one row per CDR3 protein. The sample consists of 650,000 to 900,000 distinct CDR3 sequences, 25% to 30% of them appearing once. This specimen comes from a study of T cell repertoires in cytomegalovirus infection. Whole-study findings and limits: HLA-C-restricted, CMV-specific TCR beta clonotypes were dominant ex vivo.

Sequencing was performed on cultured CD8+ T cells from PBMCs, taken from culture after CMV antigen stimulation. The chain carries TRBV7-6 and TRBJ2-1, with 7 bases fitting TRBD2. This receptor was identified in a human donor in good health (CMV status not recorded). Some clones in this sample may be carry-over from other donors' samples. The CDR3 bases are TGTGCCAGCAGCCCCCAGCGGGGTACTCTCCTGGGCAATGAGCAGTTCTTC. It translates to CASSPQRGTLLGNEQFF.